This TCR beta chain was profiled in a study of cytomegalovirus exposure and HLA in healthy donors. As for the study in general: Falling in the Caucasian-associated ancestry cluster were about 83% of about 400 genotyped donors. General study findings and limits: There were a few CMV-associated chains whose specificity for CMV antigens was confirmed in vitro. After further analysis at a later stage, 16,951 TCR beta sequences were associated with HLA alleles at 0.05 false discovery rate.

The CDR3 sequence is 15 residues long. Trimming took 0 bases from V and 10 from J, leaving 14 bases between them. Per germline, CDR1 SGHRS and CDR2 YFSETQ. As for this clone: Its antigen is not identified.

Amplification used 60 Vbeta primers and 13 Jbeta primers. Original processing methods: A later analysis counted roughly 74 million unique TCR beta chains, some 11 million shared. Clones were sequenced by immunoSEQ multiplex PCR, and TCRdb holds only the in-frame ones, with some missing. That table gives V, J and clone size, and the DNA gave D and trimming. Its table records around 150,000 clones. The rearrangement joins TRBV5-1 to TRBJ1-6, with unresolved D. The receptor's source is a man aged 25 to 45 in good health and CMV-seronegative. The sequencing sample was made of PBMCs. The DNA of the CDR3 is TGCGCCAGCAGCTTGGGGGAGATTGGAGGATCACCCCTCCACTTT. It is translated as CASSLGEIGGSPLHF. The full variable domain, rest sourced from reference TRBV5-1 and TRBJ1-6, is KAGVTQTPRYLIKTRGQQVTLSCSPISGHRSVSWYQQTPGQGLQFLFEYFSETQRNKGNFPGRFSGRQFSNSRSEMNVSTLELGDSALYLCASSLGEIGGSPLHFGNGTRLTVT.